The 22 T cell receptor beta chains listed next were all sequenced from one sample in a study of spatial heterogeneity in lung cancer. The study's findings and limits: Tumoral mutation counts were tracked by counts of expanded intratumoral alpha and beta TCRs.

MiXCR, applied by TCRdb to the 5' RACE reads, yields one record per CDR3 protein. The sample includes 20,000 to 25,000 distinct CDR3 sequences, around a sixth of them seen just once. These TCRs' antigens remain unknown. Sample time point: sample taken at primary tumor resection. Sequencing used lung tumor tissue, obtained at surgery. The origin of the receptors is a female donor with early-stage non-small cell lung cancer.

At least ten counts were recorded for this clonotype. V gene TRBV18 combines with J gene TRBJ2-7; the match to TRBD2 covers 7 bases. Per germline, CDR1 KGHSH and CDR2 LQKENI. CDR3 length: 17 residues. Trimming at V came to 3 bases and at J to 0 bases, leaving 11 bases not matched to a gene. DNA for the CDR3: TGTGCCAGCTCACCGCGGGCAGGAGCGGGACTCTCCTACGAGCAGTACTTC. This encodes CASSPRAGAGLSYEQYF.

This chain uses TRBV7-9 with TRBJ2-3, with a tentative D call TRBD2 (6 bases). Per the germline V gene, CDR1 is SEHNR and CDR2 is FQNEAQ (reference sequence). CDR3 length: 17 residues. Trimming cost V 2 bases and J 6 bases, with 21 bases left between them. The CDR3 DNA sequence: TGTGCCAGCAGCTTATCCTCCCTAGCGACAGACTTGGATACGCAGTATTTT. This encodes CASSLSSLATDLDTQYF.

The genes are TRBV7-9 and TRBJ2-2, with D perhaps given as TRBD1 or TRBD2 (5 bases each). The CDR3 runs 15 residues. V was trimmed by 7 bases and J by 1 base, leaving 13 bases between them. Germline CDR1 and CDR2: SEHNR and FQNEAQ (reference sequence). CDR3 coding DNA: TGTGCCAGCACCCCGGGACGGCAGAACACCGGGGAGCTGTTTTTT. Its protein product is CASTPGRQNTGELFF.

V is TRBV7-9 and J is TRBJ2-3; 9 bases match TRBD2. Germline CDR1 and CDR2: SEHNR and FQNEAQ (reference sequence). V lost 6 bases and J lost 6; bases outside the gene matches: 10. This CDR3 comprises 15 residues. The CDR3 sequence is CASRPTSGFLDTQYF. As DNA, the CDR3 is TGTGCCAGCAGACCCACTAGCGGGTTCCTCGATACGCAGTATTTT.

This clonotype was picked up a small number of times. The J gene is TRBJ2-1, the V gene TRBV5-1; D is undetermined. V was shortened by 4 bases and J by 0 bases, with 8 bases between the two germline ends. CDR3 size: 14 residues. Germline-derived CDR1 and CDR2 are SGHRS and YFSETQ. The CDR3 sequence is CASSTGLSYNEQFF. The CDR3 coding sequence is TGCGCCAGCAGCACGGGTCTCTCCTACAATGAGCAGTTCTTC.

This clonotype was recorded at least ten times. The gene calls are TRBV28 and TRBJ2-2, with no clear D. Germline lookup yields CDR1 MDHEN and CDR2 SYDVKM. CDR3 length: 12 residues. V lost 8 bases and J 4 bases, leaving 8 bases between the germline ends. The DNA for the CDR3 is TGTGCCAGCGAGCCCCTCACCGGGGAGCTGTTTTTT. Translated: CASEPLTGELFF.

By sample share, this clonotype is medium-sized. This chain uses TRBV5-1 with TRBJ2-1; D is unresolved. Germline V gene data show CDR1 as SGHRS and CDR2 as YFSETQ. This CDR3 contains 12 residues. The V gene lost 5 bases and the J gene lost 5 bases, with 8 bases spanning the gap. CDR3 amino acids: CASRAEDNEQFF. In DNA, the CDR3 is TGCGCCAGCAGGGCCGAAGACAATGAGCAGTTCTTC.

The V gene is TRBV5-4, the J gene TRBJ2-5; the D is unclear. In germline, CDR1 is SGHNT, CDR2 YYREEE (reference sequence). V lost 4 bases, J lost 5 bases, and 18 bases lay in between. The CDR3 length is 15 residues. The CDR3 sequence: CASSPGTDLEETQYF. In DNA, the CDR3 is TGTGCCAGCAGCCCGGGTACGGACCTCGAGGAGACCCAGTACTTC.

This clonotype was seen repeatedly, ten times or more. V usage is TRBV6-5 and J usage is TRBJ2-7; 7 nucleotides agree with TRBD2. The CDR3 totals 14 residues. Germline loops: CDR1 MNHEY, CDR2 SVGAGI. V lost 4 bases and J lost 5; bases outside the gene matches: 8. CDR3 nucleotide sequence: TGTGCCAGCAGTTCGGGCGGGAGTCCCAACGAGCAGTACTTC. Its translation is CASSSGGSPNEQYF.

This clonotype appeared a single time. V and J are TRBV28 and TRBJ2-3; D is ambiguous. V was cut by 8 bases and J by 6 bases, with 15 bases left in between. The CDR3 totals 13 residues. Per germline, CDR1 MDHEN and CDR2 SYDVKM. The CDR3 is CASRVAPGDTQYF. CDR3 sequence (DNA): TGTGCCAGCCGGGTGGCCCCCGGGGATACGCAGTATTTT.

By share, this clonotype counts as medium-sized. The rearrangement uses TRBV7-8 and TRBJ2-7; weak D call: TRBD2 (6 bases). Germline loops: CDR1 SGHVS, CDR2 FQNEAQ. V was clipped by 10 bases and J by 7 bases, with 26 bases between them. The CDR3 contains 15 residues. This CDR3 reads CATRSRRDSQGEQYF. The CDR3 bases are TGTGCCACCCGATCGCGAAGGGACTCCCAAGGAGAGCAGTACTTC.

This clonotype has ten or more counts. This sequence joins TRBV7-6 and TRBJ2-1; TRBD2 is a possible D gene (6 bases). From germline, CDR1 is SGHVS and CDR2 FNYEAQ. This CDR3 spans 16 amino acids. The V end lost 1 base, the J end lost 8 bases, and 18 bases lay between the germline ends. As DNA, the CDR3 is TGTGCCAGCAGCTTAGAAAACGGGAGAGGTAGCGATGAGCAGTTCTTC. This gives the protein CASSLENGRGSDEQFF.

This clonotype showed up many times. This rearrangement joins TRBV27 to TRBJ2-1, with 13 bases that match TRBD2. CDR1 MNHEY and CDR2 SMNVEV come from the germline V gene (reference sequence). Trimming at V came to 0 bases and at J to 7 bases, leaving 3 bases not matched to a gene. CDR3 length equals 16 residues. The CDR3 DNA reads as TGTGCCAGCAGTTTATCACTAGCGGGAGGGGAGAATGAGCAGTTCTTC. Its translation is CASSLSLAGGENEQFF.

The rearrangement joins TRBV7-3 to TRBJ2-2; 10 bases map to TRBD2. CDR1 and CDR2 (germline): SGHTA, FQGTGA. This CDR3 is built from 20 residues. Trimming cost V 5 bases and J 7 bases; bases outside gene matches: 22. CDR3 nucleotide sequence: TGTGCCAGCAGCCCCACCCCCAGAGGCAGCGGGAGGGCCGAAGTCGGGGAGCTGTTTTTT. It is translated as CASSPTPRGSGRAEVGELFF.

The chain uses TRBV20-1 and TRBJ2-3; the D gene could be TRBD1 or TRBD2 (5 bases each). Trimming removed 0 bases from V and 1 base from J, with 11 bases in between. There are 15 residues in the CDR3. Germline V gives CDR1 DFQATT, CDR2 SNEGSKA (reference sequence). The CDR3 protein is CSARDLGTGTDTQYF. Written as DNA, the CDR3 is TGCAGTGCTAGAGATCTGGGGACCGGCACAGATACGCAGTATTTT.

This clonotype was seen more than once but under ten times. The chain recombines TRBV19 with TRBJ2-1; D possibly matches TRBD1 or TRBD2 (5 bases each). Trimming stripped 7 bases from V and 4 bases from J, with 20 bases between. This CDR3 is built from 16 residues. Germline assignment: CDR1 LNHDA and CDR2 SQIVND (reference sequence). The CDR3 sequence: CASTPYPGTGYNEQFF. DNA of the CDR3: TGTGCCAGTACTCCATACCCCGGGACCGGGTACAATGAGCAGTTCTTC.

V usage is TRBV5-1 and J usage is TRBJ2-3, with 9 nucleotides matching TRBD2. The germline CDR1 and CDR2 sequences are SGHRS and YFSETQ. This CDR3 contains 16 residues. With 4 bases clipped from V and 6 bases from J, the junction kept 12 bases outside the gene matches. This CDR3 reads CASSLAPASGMDTQYF. CDR3 nucleotide sequence: TGCGCCAGCAGCCTGGCCCCAGCTAGCGGGATGGATACGCAGTATTTT.

This clonotype showed up many times. CDR3: CASSDTYEQYF. For the CDR3, the DNA is TGTGCCAGCAGTGACACCTACGAGCAGTACTTC. The gene calls are TRBV2 and TRBJ2-7; unclear D gene. CDR1 and CDR2 (germline): SNHLY, FYNNEI. CDR3 length equals 11 residues. V lost 3 bases to trimming and J lost 2 bases, with 2 bases between them.

This clonotype is labeled as medium-sized (0.01 to 0.1%). The V call is TRBV7-9, the J call TRBJ2-1; 8 nucleotides agree with TRBD2. Germline trimming cut 5 bases from V and 0 bases from J; bases unmatched to any gene: 3. The CDR3 is 15 amino acids. The germline gives CDR1 SEHNR, CDR2 FQNEAQ (reference sequence). The CDR3 protein is CASSRSGGSYNEQFF. The CDR3 DNA sequence: TGTGCCAGCAGCCGCAGCGGGGGCTCCTACAATGAGCAGTTCTTC.

This clonotype was recorded at least ten times. The chain combines TRBV9 with TRBJ2-4, with 10 bases matching TRBD1. Germline trimming cut 4 bases from V and 7 bases from J; bases unmatched to any gene: 11. Germline CDR1 is SGDLS and CDR2 is YYNGEE. The CDR3 loop spans 16 amino acids. The chain's CDR3 is CASSPPGQGPGNIQYF. In DNA form, the CDR3 reads TGTGCCAGCAGCCCCCCGGGACAGGGGCCGGGGAACATTCAGTACTTC. Using reference TRBV9 and TRBJ2-4 for the parts outside the CDR3, the full variable domain is DSGVTQTPKHLITATGQRVTLRCSPRSGDLSVYWYQQSLDQGLQFLIQYYNGEERAKGNILERFSAQQFPDLHSELNLSSLELGDSALYFCASSPPGQGPGNIQYFGAGTRLSVL.

This clonotype has a count of ten or more. This chain links TRBV5-6 with TRBJ2-7, with 8 bases lining up with TRBD1. Germline lookup yields CDR1 SGHDT and CDR2 YYEEEE. The trim removed 4 bases at V and 2 bases at J, leaving 11 bases unmatched. The CDR3 is 16 residues long. For the CDR3, the DNA is TGTGCCAGCAGCATGGGACAGGCCTTTTTGGCCTACGAGCAGTACTTC. Translating gives CASSMGQAFLAYEQYF.

Ten or more counts support this clonotype. The V gene is TRBV29-1, the J gene TRBJ2-3; D could derive from TRBD1 or TRBD2 (7 bases each). The germline CDR1 and CDR2 sequences are SQVTM and ANQGSEA. V lost 2 bases to trimming and J lost 4 bases, with 22 bases between them. The CDR3 is 17 residues long. CDR3 bases: TGCAGCGTTGAACCCCTCGGACAGGAGGGAGGGCCAGATACGCAGTATTTT. The encoded protein is CSVEPLGQEGGPDTQYF.